The T cell receptor (beta chain) described here comes from a study of T cells in Graves' hyperthyroidism and ophthalmopathy. This clonotype was detected ten times or more. What it recognizes is unknown. Those with hyperthyroidism were 18 to 65 years old, newly diagnosed, and ill for under 2 months. Study-level findings and limits: In blood, most of the thyroid clonotypes expanded above 0.001 were also present.

Researchers amplified the TCR beta CDR3 regions from RNA transcripts. HTBI primers were used for first-round RT-PCR of the TCR CDR3. TCRdb processed the multiplex PCR reads anew with MiXCR; each CDR3 protein has one entry. This table has roughly 720,000 distinct CDR3 sequences, 17% appearing once. The clonotype was recovered from a man in his fifties or sixties with Graves' hyperthyroidism. Sequencing was carried out using blood.

This chain's CDR3 is CASSLDRDYRNEQFF. The CDR3 DNA sequence: TGTGCCAGCAGTTTAGACAGGGATTACCGGAATGAGCAGTTCTTC. The genes are TRBV28 and TRBJ2-1; 7 bases line up with TRBD1. Germline V lookup: CDR1 MDHEN, CDR2 SYDVKM. The V segment lost 2 bases and the J segment 7 bases; nucleotides outside the gene matches: 8. The CDR3 length is 15 residues.